This record concerns one T cell receptor beta chain sequence. Its antigen is unknown. This entry is derived from a study of blood T cells in healthy people across ages. Looked up from germline, CDR1 is DFQATT and CDR2 is SNEGSKA (reference sequence). The length of the CDR3 is 14 residues. Deletions cut 4 bases from V and 8 bases from J, with 18 bases between. For every donor, a draw yielded around 10 milliliters of peripheral blood. General study points: Age showed a roughly linear inverse relationship with TCR beta diversity per million T cells.

Primed by a sample-barcoded 5' primer and a J-beta primer mix, a second PCR proceeded for about 7 to 11 cycles. Each TCR beta cDNA got a 12-nucleotide random molecular identifier. From the 5' RACE reads, TCRdb called clonotypes with MiXCR, one entry per CDR3 protein. The table includes 1,300,000 or so distinct CDR3 sequences, approximately 63% detected once. The sequenced sample consisted of blood. The chain uses TRBV20-1 and TRBJ2-1; D may be TRBD1 (7 bases). This clonotype was sampled from a man between 18 and 35 years old in good health. In DNA, the CDR3 is TGCAGTGCTACCACAGGGGACCGCGGGGATGAGCAGTTCTTC. This sequence encodes CSATTGDRGDEQFF.